Below are 32 T cell receptor beta chains sequenced from a single sample in a study of T cells in Graves' hyperthyroidism and ophthalmopathy. Regions amplified from RNA transcripts were the TCR beta CDR3 regions. HTBI primers drove first-round RT-PCR of the TCR CDR3. TCRdb re-analysed the multiplex PCR reads in MiXCR, keeping a single row per CDR3 protein. The table shows roughly 380,000 distinct CDR3 sequences, with about 13% occurring only once. The source material was blood. These receptors were obtained from a man aged 25 to 45 with Graves' hyperthyroidism that later progressed to Graves' ophthalmopathy.

This clonotype was observed a few times. The rearrangement links TRBV3-1 to TRBJ2-7, with a possible D match to TRBD2 (6 bases). From germline, CDR1 is LGHDT and CDR2 YNNKEL (reference sequence). This CDR3 is built from 15 residues. V was cut by 6 bases and J by 0 bases, with 15 bases left in between. The CDR3, as DNA: TGTGCCAGCAGACCGGGGAGGATTAGCTCCTACGAGCAGTACTTC. Translated: CASRPGRISSYEQYF.

This clonotype was observed a handful of times. The chain uses TRBV10-1 and TRBJ1-1; D call uncertain. The CDR3 consists of 12 residues. Germline CDR1 WNHNN, CDR2 SYGVQD (reference sequence). With 6 bases removed from V and 1 base from J, the gap between germline ends came to 6 bases. CDR3: CASRGRNTEAFF. The CDR3 nucleotides read TGCGCCAGCAGAGGACGGAACACTGAAGCTTTCTTT.

In this sample, this clonotype turned up many times. The rearrangement uses TRBV7-6 and TRBJ2-5; possibly TRBD1 or TRBD2 for D (5 bases each). There are 14 residues in the CDR3. The germline V gene has CDR1 SGHVS and CDR2 FNYEAQ. V lost 5 bases, J lost 5 bases, and 15 bases lay in between. Here the CDR3 DNA reads TGTGCCAGCAGCCCAATGAGGGGAACGGAGACCCAGTACTTC. This codes for CASSPMRGTETQYF.

The chain has TRBV5-1 and TRBJ2-1, with TRBD1 matching 9 bases. V was pared by 1 base and J by 8 bases, with 7 bases of the junction left unmatched. This CDR3 spans 15 amino acids. Germline V CDR1 and CDR2: SGHRS, YFSETQ. The CDR3 reads CASSLFRDRVDEQFF. In DNA form, the CDR3 reads TGCGCCAGCAGCTTGTTCCGGGACAGGGTGGATGAGCAGTTCTTC.

The rearrangement joins TRBV20-1 to TRBJ2-1; 12 bases match TRBD1. The CDR3 runs to 15 residues. The germline V gene encodes CDR1 DFQATT and CDR2 SNEGSKA (reference sequence). With 3 bases clipped from V and 3 bases from J, the junction kept 3 bases outside the gene matches. CDR3 sequence (DNA): TGCAGTGCTAGGGGACAGGGGGCTAGCTACAATGAGCAGTTCTTC. Protein sequence: CSARGQGASYNEQFF.

In regard to this clonotype: Just one base apart from a much larger clone, this may be a read error. V gene TRBV20-1 combines with J gene TRBJ1-1, with TRBD1 identical over 7 bases. With V trimmed by 6 bases and J by 5 bases, 12 bases remained unmatched. The CDR3 is 14 residues long. Germline CDR1 is DFQATT and CDR2 is SNEGSKA (reference sequence). The CDR3 here is CSATKDRPGTEAFF. Here the CDR3 DNA reads TGCAGTGCCACAAAGGACAGGCCCGGGACTGAAGCTTTCTTT.

Comment on this clonotype: A read error may account for a junction end that differs from germline. The chain carries TRBV7-2 and TRBJ1-3; D is unclear. Per germline, CDR1 SGHTA and CDR2 FQGNSA. CDR3 size: 15 residues. The CDR3 nucleotides read TGCGCCAGCAGCCAAGTTGTACTCTCTGGAAACACCATATATTTT. Residues: CASSQVVLSGNTIYF. The whole variable domain, remainder taken from reference TRBV7-2 and TRBJ1-3, is GAGVSQSPSNKVTEKGKDVELRCDPISGHTALYWYRQSLGQGLEFLIYFQGNSAPDKSGLPSDRFSAERTGGSVSTLTIQRTQQEDSAVYLCASSQVVLSGNTIYFGEGSWLTVV.

Of note for this clonotype: Possible read error: a much larger clone is one base away. This rearrangement joins TRBV5-1 to TRBJ2-7; D remains unclear. Trimming shortened V by 4 bases and J by 2 bases, and 16 bases separated the two germline ends. Germline values: CDR1 SGHRS, CDR2 YFSETQ. This CDR3 spans 15 amino acids. This chain's CDR3 is CASSPTPGPTYEQYF. Written as DNA, the CDR3 is TGCGCCAGCAGCCCCACTCCGGGCCCGACCTACGAGCAGTACTTC.

This clonotype was seen many times. The J gene is TRBJ2-5, the V gene TRBV11-2; 11 nucleotides agree with TRBD1. Looked up from germline, CDR1 is SGHAT and CDR2 is FQNNGV. Trimming took 5 bases from V and 5 from J; bases not matched to a gene: 4. The CDR3 is made up of 14 amino acids. The CDR3 DNA sequence: TGTGCCAGCAGCCAGGGACAGGGGGAGGAGACCCAGTACTTC. This translates into CASSQGQGEETQYF.

The chain carries TRBV30 and TRBJ1-1; maybe TRBD1 (6 bases). Trimming stripped 2 bases from V and 0 bases from J, with 7 bases between. The CDR3 is made up of 13 amino acids. The germline CDR1 and CDR2 sequences are GTSNPN and SVGIG (reference sequence). The CDR3 loop reads CAWSHRVNTEAFF. CDR3 coding DNA: TGTGCCTGGAGTCACAGGGTGAACACTGAAGCTTTCTTT.

The CDR3 loop is CASSLGTSGSLSLYEQYF. As DNA, the CDR3 is TGTGCCAGCAGTTTGGGGACTAGCGGGAGTCTCTCCCTCTACGAGCAGTACTTC. The gene calls are TRBV12-3 or TRBV12-4 and TRBJ2-7, with TRBD2 matching 14 bases. The CDR3 is 18 amino acids. Trimming cost V 3 bases and J 3 bases; bases outside gene matches: 10.

The table lists this clonotype with a few counts. The chain links TRBV18 to TRBJ2-3, with a tentative D call TRBD2 (6 bases). V lost 2 bases to trimming and J lost 3 bases, with 12 bases between them. The CDR3 runs to 15 residues. CDR1 is KGHSH and CDR2 is LQKENI in the germline V gene. CDR3 sequence: CASSPMRDSTDTQYF. The CDR3 DNA sequence: TGTGCCAGCTCACCAATGCGGGATAGTACAGATACGCAGTATTTT.

Only a few counts were recorded for this clonotype. The J gene is TRBJ1-6, the V gene TRBV28; TRBD1 is a possible D gene (5 bases). Germline CDR1 and CDR2: MDHEN and SYDVKM. V was clipped by 4 bases and J by 10 bases, with 17 bases between them. The CDR3 runs to 15 residues. In DNA form, the CDR3 reads TGTGCCAGCAGTTCCCCGGGACTAGGGAAATCACCCCTCCACTTT. It yields the protein CASSSPGLGKSPLHF. The full variable domain, completed using reference TRBV28 and TRBJ1-6, is DVKVTQSSRYLVKRTGEKVFLECVQDMDHENMFWYRQDPGLGLRLIYFSYDVKMKEKGDIPEGYSVSREKKERFSLILESASTNQTSMYLCASSSPGLGKSPLHFGNGTRLTVT.

The table lists this clonotype with many counts. The chain links TRBV2 to TRBJ1-4, with 9 bases that match TRBD1. The CDR3 length is 14 residues. CDR1 and CDR2 from the germline V gene are SNHLY and FYNNEI. After removal of 4 bases from V and 7 bases from J, the junction contained 4 bases not matched to a gene. CDR3 coding DNA: TGTGCCAGCAGTGCCGGGACAGGGCGTGAAAAACTGTTTTTT. Protein: CASSAGTGREKLFF.

The chain employs TRBV5-1 and TRBJ2-1; no clear D. The CDR3 runs 14 residues. The germline V gene encodes CDR1 SGHRS and CDR2 YFSETQ. The V and J ends lost 4 bases and 0 bases respectively, with 8 bases between them. CDR3 in DNA: TGCGCCAGCAGCCGGATCCTCTCCTACAATGAGCAGTTCTTC. As protein: CASSRILSYNEQFF.

V and J are TRBV5-1 and TRBJ1-4; the match to TRBD1 covers 7 bases. Germline V CDR1 and CDR2: SGHRS, YFSETQ. This CDR3 has 14 residues. V was clipped by 0 bases and J by 7 bases; unmatched bases: 3. This chain's CDR3 is CASSLDGQVEKLFF. The CDR3 DNA reads TGCGCCAGCAGCTTGGATGGACAGGTTGAAAAACTGTTTTTT.

This clonotype was seen ten or more times. V and J are TRBV12-3 or TRBV12-4 and TRBJ2-3; 7 bases agree with TRBD2. This CDR3 region has 13 residues. The trim removed 10 bases at V and 3 bases at J, leaving 7 bases unmatched. The CDR3 bases are TGTGCCACCGGGGGGTTGGGAACAGATACGCAGTATTTT. It yields the protein CATGGLGTDTQYF.

The sample holds many counts of this clonotype. The chain uses TRBV2 and TRBJ1-4; the match to TRBD1 covers 9 bases. CDR1 and CDR2 (germline): SNHLY, FYNNEI. V was pared by 3 bases and J by 8 bases, with 7 bases of the junction left unmatched. The CDR3 sequence is 15 residues long. This chain's CDR3 is CASSDLTGGGEKLFF. CDR3 DNA: TGTGCCAGCAGTGACCTAACAGGGGGCGGCGAAAAACTGTTTTTT.

In its sample, this clonotype was seen many times. The chain uses TRBV7-6 and TRBJ1-5; D call uncertain. CDR1 SGHVS and CDR2 FNYEAQ come from the germline V gene. Deletions cut 2 bases from V and 0 bases from J, with 8 bases between. The CDR3 contains 15 residues. The CDR3 region has the DNA TGTGCCAGCAGCTTAAGTCCGGTTAGCAATCAGCCCCAGCATTTT. This codes for CASSLSPVSNQPQHF.

This clonotype was counted ten times or more. The chain links TRBV5-1 to TRBJ2-7; 9 bases agree with TRBD1. Unmatched junction bases numbered 7, after V lost 3 bases and J lost 6 bases. CDR1 and CDR2 from the germline V gene are SGHRS and YFSETQ. The CDR3 extends over 14 amino acids. CDR3 residues: CASSWTGVLIEQYF. CDR3 bases: TGCGCCAGCAGCTGGACAGGGGTTCTAATCGAGCAGTACTTC.

The chain links TRBV7-9 to TRBJ1-2; a weak D match, TRBD1 (5 bases). The V gene lost 5 bases and the J gene lost 3 bases, with 10 bases spanning the gap. Germline values: CDR1 SEHNR, CDR2 FQNEAQ (reference sequence). This CDR3 is 13 amino acids long. As DNA, the CDR3 is TGTGCCAGCAGCCAGGGTGGATACTATGGCTACACCTTC. The encoded protein is CASSQGGYYGYTF.

The gene calls are TRBV28 and TRBJ1-1; TRBD1 agrees at 9 bases. J lost 5 bases, V lost 3 bases, and 7 bases had no gene match. Germline CDR1 is MDHEN and CDR2 is SYDVKM. This CDR3 spans 15 amino acids. CDR3 bases: TGTGCCAGCAGTTTGGGGACAGGGCTGGTGACTGAAGCTTTCTTT. Translated, it gives CASSLGTGLVTEAFF.

The chain joins TRBV10-1 to TRBJ2-3, with D uncertain. The CDR3 totals 14 residues. V lost 0 bases and J 4 bases, leaving 8 bases between the germline ends. The germline CDR1 and CDR2 sequences are WNHNN and SYGVQD (reference sequence). The CDR3 loop is CASSESSRADTQYF. Written as DNA, the CDR3 is TGCGCCAGCAGTGAGTCGTCTCGGGCAGATACGCAGTATTTT.

This clonotype was counted at least ten times. The chain has TRBV20-1 and TRBJ2-7, with D perhaps matching TRBD2 (5 bases). Trimming left V 0 bases short and J 3 bases short, with 18 bases between. CDR3 length: 16 amino acids. The germline V gene has CDR1 DFQATT and CDR2 SNEGSKA (reference sequence). CDR3 sequence (DNA): TGCAGTGCTAGAGATCTCCGGGAAATGGGTGGCTACGAGCAGTACTTC. It yields the protein CSARDLREMGGYEQYF.

The chain uses TRBV18 and TRBJ2-1; 7 bases match TRBD1. The CDR3 runs to 13 residues. CDR1 and CDR2 (germline): KGHSH, LQKENI. The J segment lost 8 bases and the V segment lost 5 bases, leaving 6 bases of the junction unmatched. This CDR3 reads CASSTRQGHEQFF. In nucleotides, the CDR3 is TGTGCCAGCTCAACCCGACAGGGACATGAGCAGTTCTTC.

This clonotype was recorded a few times. The V call is TRBV20-1, the J call TRBJ1-1; possibly TRBD1 for D (5 bases). The germline gives CDR1 DFQATT, CDR2 SNEGSKA (reference sequence). Trimming left V 5 bases short and J 3 bases short, with 10 bases between. The CDR3 contains 12 residues. The CDR3 is CSARDQYTEAFF. The CDR3 DNA is TGCAGTGCTCGGGACCAGTACACTGAAGCTTTCTTT.

The V gene is TRBV7-9, the J gene TRBJ2-7; 8 bases line up with TRBD2. This CDR3 contains 15 residues. Germline CDR1 SEHNR, CDR2 FQNEAQ (reference sequence). Trimming removed 4 bases from V and 3 bases from J; junction bases left unmatched: 8. The CDR3 is CASSYRGGVNYEQYF. Written as DNA, the CDR3 is TGTGCCAGCAGCTACCGGGGGGGGGTTAACTACGAGCAGTACTTC.

V is TRBV20-1 and J is TRBJ2-7, with 10 nucleotides matching TRBD2. The CDR3 covers 15 residues. The V and J ends lost 0 bases and 2 bases, in that order; junction bases with no gene match: 4. Germline V gene lookup returns CDR1 DFQATT and CDR2 SNEGSKA (reference sequence). In nucleotides, the CDR3 is TGCAGTGCTAGAGATAGTCTAGCGGGGGCCTACGAGCAGTACTTC. This codes for CSARDSLAGAYEQYF.

Ten or more counts support this clonotype. The chain has TRBV28 and TRBJ1-2; D is possibly TRBD1 (6 bases). This CDR3 is built from 15 residues. CDR1 is MDHEN, CDR2 SYDVKM, per germline. Trimming removed 10 bases from V and 4 bases from J, with 22 bases in between. CDR3 coding DNA: TGTGCCACCCTGACAGGTGTCGGGGGGGTCTATGGCTACACCTTC. It specifies CATLTGVGGVYGYTF.

At least ten counts were recorded for this clonotype. A junction boundary mismatches the germline segment, possibly from a read error. J is TRBJ2-1 and V is TRBV5-1; TRBD1 matches 7 bases. Germline values: CDR1 SGHRS, CDR2 YFSETQ. The CDR3 loop spans 13 amino acids. For the CDR3, the DNA is TGTGCCAGCAGCTTGGGCAGGGGGAATGAGCAGTTCTTC. It encodes CASSLGRGNEQFF.

This clonotype was picked up many times. The chain combines TRBV7-9 with TRBJ2-7, with TRBD1 matching 8 bases. V dropped 2 bases and J dropped 2; count of bases not matched to a gene: 2. Germline assignment: CDR1 SEHNR and CDR2 FQNEAQ (reference sequence). The CDR3 has 14 residues. CDR3 bases: TGTGCCAGCAGCTTACAGGGGGCTGCCTACGAGCAGTACTTC. It yields the protein CASSLQGAAYEQYF. The full variable domain, with the rest looked up from reference TRBV7-9 and TRBJ2-7, is DTGVSQNPRHKITKRGQNVTFRCDPISEHNRLYWYRQTLGQGPEFLTYFQNEAQLEKSRLLSDRFSAERPKGSFSTLEIQRTEQGDSAMYLCASSLQGAAYEQYFGPGTRLTVT.

This clonotype was seen a few times. The rearrangement uses TRBV28 and TRBJ2-5; D is unresolved. The CDR3 is 12 residues long. CDR1 is MDHEN, CDR2 SYDVKM, per germline. Trimming took off 7 bases at V and 0 bases at J, with 6 bases between the two ends. The CDR3 DNA follows: TGTGCCAGCAAGACAAACCAAGAGACCCAGTACTTC. Protein: CASKTNQETQYF.